The rows below give T cell receptor beta chains drawn from one sample of a study of T cells after yellow fever vaccination. TCRdb reprocessed the 5' RACE reads via MiXCR and lists one record per CDR3 protein. The sample has about 130,000 distinct CDR3 sequences; 7.4% are singletons. Specimen: CD4+ T cells sorted from PBMCs, collected around 10 days after the first yellow fever vaccination. The origin of the receptors is a man aged 18 to 35 who received the YFV17D yellow fever vaccine. Both conserved end residues are part of each CDR3. A D gene is named only where the DNA matches it firmly. Expanded clones are given a class, and other clones once, few, many or no size at all.

v_gene	abundance	j_gene	d_gene	CDR3aa	CDR3nt
TRBV7-8	many	TRBJ2-2	NA	CASSLGQYLNTGELFF	TGTGCCAGCAGCTTAGGGCAGTACCTGAACACCGGGGAGCTGTTTTTT
TRBV28	many	TRBJ1-1	NA	CASSLERSGVAEAFF	TGTGCCAGCAGTTTAGAAAGGTCGGGGGTGGCTGAAGCTTTCTTT
TRBV6-2/TRBV6-3	many	TRBJ2-5	NA	CASGNRGIQETQYF	TGTGCCAGCGGTAATCGGGGGATCCAAGAGACCCAGTACTTC
TRBV9	many	TRBJ2-5	NA	CASSSGTGETQYF	TGTGCCAGCAGCTCCGGGACCGGGGAGACCCAGTACTTC
TRBV7-3	many	TRBJ2-5	TRBD2	CASSSAGGKETQYF	TGTGCCAGCAGTTCAGCGGGGGGAAAAGAGACCCAGTACTTC
TRBV5-1	many	TRBJ2-5	TRBD1	CASARQGQETQYF	TGCGCCAGCGCCCGACAGGGGCAAGAGACCCAGTACTTC
TRBV7-3	many	TRBJ2-6	NA	CASSPNGYSGANVLTF	TGTGCCAGCAGCCCTAATGGCTACTCTGGGGCCAACGTCCTGACTTTC
TRBV7-9	NA	TRBJ2-7	NA	CASNLGAYEQYF	TGTGCCAGCAACCTGGGAGCCTACGAGCAGTACTTC
TRBV30	NA	TRBJ2-5	NA	CAWAPGPQETQYF	TGTGCCTGGGCCCCGGGGCCCCAAGAGACCCAGTACTTC
TRBV7-2	many	TRBJ2-5	NA	CASSPPAIETQYF	TGTGCCAGCAGTCCCCCCGCCATTGAGACCCAGTACTTC
TRBV2	NA	TRBJ1-2	TRBD1	CASSEALGQEGYTF	TGTGCCAGCAGTGAAGCGTTGGGACAGGAGGGCTACACCTTC
TRBV5-1	NA	TRBJ1-1	NA	CASRQPEQGSYTEAFF	TGCGCCAGCCGCCAGCCAGAACAGGGTTCGTACACTGAAGCTTTCTTT
TRBV7-9	many	TRBJ2-1	NA	CASSFTVTTYNEQFF	TGTGCCAGCAGCTTTACAGTCACCACCTACAATGAGCAGTTCTTC
TRBV7-9	many	TRBJ2-5	NA	CASSLSLGTQYF	TGTGCCAGCAGCTTATCGCTAGGGACCCAGTACTTC
TRBV7-2	many	TRBJ2-1	NA	CASSMGAGSEQFF	TGTGCCAGCAGCATGGGTGCGGGCAGTGAGCAGTTCTTC
TRBV5-5	many	TRBJ2-2	NA	CASSLAGVRTGELFF	TGTGCCAGCAGCTTGGCTGGGGTTCGCACCGGGGAGCTGTTTTTT
TRBV12-3/TRBV12-4	NA	TRBJ1-5	TRBD1	CASSSGTGFMGGNQPQHF	TGTGCCAGCAGTTCCGGGACAGGTTTCATGGGGGGCAATCAGCCCCAGCATTTT
TRBV7-2	many	TRBJ2-2	TRBD1	CASSPDRGRTGELFF	TGTGCCAGCAGCCCGGACAGGGGCCGGACCGGGGAGCTGTTTTTT
TRBV4-3	many	TRBJ2-3	NA	CASSQGPRTDTQYF	TGCGCCAGCAGCCAGGGACCTCGCACAGATACGCAGTATTTT
TRBV7-2	many	TRBJ2-2	NA	CASSYQAGGELFF	TGTGCCAGCAGCTACCAGGCGGGCGGGGAGCTGTTTTTT
TRBV5-1	NA	TRBJ2-6	NA	CASSLGRSSGGANVLTF	TGCGCCAGCAGCTTGGGACGTTCCTCGGGTGGGGCCAACGTCCTGACTTTC
TRBV5-1	many	TRBJ2-5	NA	CASSFAGFYQETQYF	TGCGCCAGCAGCTTTGCAGGGTTTTATCAAGAGACCCAGTACTTC
TRBV25-1	many	TRBJ2-3	NA	CASSEPQRGDTQYF	TGTGCCAGCAGTGAACCGCAAAGGGGGGATACGCAGTATTTT
TRBV20-1	many	TRBJ2-3	TRBD2	CSATIGGGRDTQYF	TGCAGTGCTACCATCGGCGGGGGAAGGGATACGCAGTATTTT
TRBV6-5	NA	TRBJ1-2	NA	CASSYSAGAYGYTF	TGTGCCAGCAGTTACTCAGCTGGGGCCTATGGCTACACCTTC
TRBV28	many	TRBJ1-3	NA	CASSLFSGLSSGNTIYF	TGTGCCAGCAGTTTGTTCTCCGGGCTAAGCTCTGGAAACACCATATATTTT
TRBV25-1	many	TRBJ2-2	NA	CASSPIGGPGELFF	TGTGCCAGCAGCCCGATTGGGGGTCCCGGGGAGCTGTTTTTT
TRBV5-4	many	TRBJ2-3	TRBD1	CASSGTGGMDTQYF	TGTGCCAGCTCCGGGACAGGGGGTATGGATACGCAGTATTTT
TRBV7-2	many	TRBJ1-1	NA	CASSLVGANTEAFF	TGTGCCAGCAGCTTAGTCGGTGCTAACACTGAAGCTTTCTTT
TRBV7-2	many	TRBJ2-3	TRBD2	CASSLEASGGHTDTQYF	TGTGCCAGCAGCTTAGAGGCTAGCGGGGGGCACACAGATACGCAGTATTTT
TRBV5-1	many	TRBJ2-1	TRBD1	CASSLGPVDRGANEQFF	TGCGCCAGCAGCTTGGGGCCGGTGGACAGGGGAGCGAATGAGCAGTTCTTC
TRBV7-2	many	TRBJ1-2	NA	CASSLSRVDGGYTF	TGTGCCAGCAGCCTATCTAGGGTCGACGGCGGCTACACCTTC
TRBV4-1	many	TRBJ2-5	NA	CASSQEGGAEETQYF	TGCGCCAGCAGCCAAGAGGGCGGGGCTGAAGAGACCCAGTACTTC
TRBV4-3	NA	TRBJ2-3	TRBD2	CASSQAGGPVDTQYF	TGCGCCAGCAGCCAAGCGGGGGGGCCGGTAGATACGCAGTATTTT
TRBV2	many	TRBJ1-1	NA	CASSAHLNTEAFF	TGTGCCAGCAGCGCTCACCTGAACACTGAAGCTTTCTTT
TRBV29-1	many	TRBJ1-1	TRBD1	CSVEGDRGRLNTEAFF	TGCAGCGTTGAGGGGGACAGGGGGCGGCTGAACACTGAAGCTTTCTTT
TRBV10-3	many	TRBJ1-6	NA	CAAVADRSSPLHF	TGTGCCGCGGTCGCCGACAGAAGTTCACCCCTCCACTTT
TRBV2	many	TRBJ2-1	NA	CASQGTSYNEQFF	TGTGCCAGCCAGGGAACGTCCTACAATGAGCAGTTCTTC
TRBV12-3/TRBV12-4	many	TRBJ2-2	NA	CASRPQGTGELFF	TGTGCCAGCAGACCTCAGGGCACCGGGGAGCTGTTTTTT